This T cell receptor (beta chain) is drawn from a study of glioma-infiltrating T cells. With 5 bases removed from V and 11 bases from J, the gap between germline ends came to 16 bases. The CDR3 runs to 13 residues. CDR1 is LNHDA, CDR2 SQIVND, per germline (reference sequence). Amplification of TCR alpha and beta CDR3 regions from RNA used iRepertoire nested multiplex PCR. For one-step reverse transcription and amplification, about 85-400 ng of tissue mRNA or PBMC total RNA was used. MiXCR was run by TCRdb on the multiplex PCR reads, yielding one entry per CDR3 protein. Of around 100,000 distinct CDR3 sequences listed, around 31% are singletons. Study-wide points: Non-neoplastic patients had below-expected tissue-blood divergence, while all gliomas exceeded expectation. Only very few CDR3 sequences appeared in both tissue and blood.

This clonotype occurred a few times. Its antigen is still unknown. The sequencing input was glioma tissue, nonneoplastic brain tissue, or PBMCs (not recorded which). The chain uses TRBV19 and TRBJ1-5, with D unclear. This sequence originates from a human donor with low-grade glioma or glioblastoma, undergoing nonglioma brain surgery, or in good health (not recorded which). The CDR3 protein is CASSPPKKVSQHF. CDR3 DNA sequence: TGTGCCAGTAGTCCACCGAAGAAGGTCTCCCAGCATTTT.